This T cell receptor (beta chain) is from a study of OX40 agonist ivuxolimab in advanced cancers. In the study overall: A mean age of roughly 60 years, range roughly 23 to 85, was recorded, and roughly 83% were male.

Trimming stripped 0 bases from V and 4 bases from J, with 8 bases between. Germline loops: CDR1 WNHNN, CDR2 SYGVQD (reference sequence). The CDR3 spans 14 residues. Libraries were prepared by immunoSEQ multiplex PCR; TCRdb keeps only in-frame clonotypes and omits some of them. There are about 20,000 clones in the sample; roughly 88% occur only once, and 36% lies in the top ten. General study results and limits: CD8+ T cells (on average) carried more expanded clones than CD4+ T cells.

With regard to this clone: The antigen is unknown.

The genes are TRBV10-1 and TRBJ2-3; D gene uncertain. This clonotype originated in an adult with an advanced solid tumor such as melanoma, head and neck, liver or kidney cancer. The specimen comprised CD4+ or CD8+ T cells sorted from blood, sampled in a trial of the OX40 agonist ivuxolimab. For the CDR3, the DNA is TGCGCCAGCAGTGAGTCGAGCGCCCCAGATACGCAGTATTTT. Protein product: CASSESSAPDTQYF.